This record covers a single T cell receptor (beta chain). Clinical histories supplied by participants themselves formed the basis of cohort assignment. The study counted Cohort 3 donors as recovered given two negative PCRs, clearance, or symptom resolution. These data come from a study of blood T cell repertoires in COVID-19. Study in general: Sample material is recorded as cDNA or gDNA derived from T cells, B-cell-depleted T cells, or PBMCs.

This CDR3 has 16 amino acids. Germline CDR1 is SGHVS and CDR2 is FNYEAQ. Germline trimming cut 1 base from V and 9 bases from J; bases unmatched to any gene: 7. How the authors handled the data: How many nucleated cells were present was estimated from reference gene primer amplification. TCRdb's table, derived via immunoSEQ multiplex PCR, lists solely in-frame clones and lacks some. V and J calls and clone size are those listed in that table; D and trimming were worked out from the DNA. The sample carries hundreds of thousands of clones, over 75% recorded once. The source material was PBMCs or T cells enriched from blood (not recorded which). This TCR came from a man younger than 35 who had recovered from COVID-19. The chain joins TRBV7-6 to TRBJ1-6, with TRBD1 matching over 9 bases. The CDR3, as DNA: TGTGCCAGCAGCTTAGAACCTGGGACAGGGAGTTCACCCCTCCACTTT. Protein sequence: CASSLEPGTGSSPLHF. The full variable domain, completed using reference TRBV7-6 and TRBJ1-6, is GAGVSQSPRYKVTKRGQDVALRCDPISGHVSLYWYRQALGQGPEFLTYFNYEAQQDKSGLPNDRFSAERPEGSISTLTIQRTEQRDSAMYRCASSLEPGTGSSPLHFGNGTRLTVT.